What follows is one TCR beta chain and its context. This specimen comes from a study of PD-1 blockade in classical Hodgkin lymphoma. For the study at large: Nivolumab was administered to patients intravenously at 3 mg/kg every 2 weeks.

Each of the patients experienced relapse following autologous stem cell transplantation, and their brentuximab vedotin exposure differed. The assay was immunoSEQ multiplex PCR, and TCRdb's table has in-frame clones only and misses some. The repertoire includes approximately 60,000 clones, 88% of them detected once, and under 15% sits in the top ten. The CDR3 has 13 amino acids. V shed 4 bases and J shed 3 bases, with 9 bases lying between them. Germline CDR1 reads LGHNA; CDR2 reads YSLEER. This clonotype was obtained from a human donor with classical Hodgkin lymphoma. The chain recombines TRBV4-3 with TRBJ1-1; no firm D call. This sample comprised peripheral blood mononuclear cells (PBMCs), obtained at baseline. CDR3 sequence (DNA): TGCGCCAGCAGCCGGGCAGCTTACACTGAAGCTTTCTTT. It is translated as CASSRAAYTEAFF.